The present entry profiles one T cell receptor beta chain with its context. Its antigen specificity is not known. Per-base qualities were not stored, and no clone one base away is much larger. There are 14 amino acids in the CDR3, from cysteine to phenylalanine inclusive. Just CDR3 DNA is preserved here, 42 bases in frame from base 1. After removal of 5 bases from V and 1 base from J, the junction retains 2 bases not matched to a gene. The germline V gene encodes CDR1 PRHDT and CDR2 FYEKMQ (reference sequence). The method behind the library was the immunoSEQ multiplex PCR assay. TCRdb provides this immuneACCESS table in a form limited to in-frame rearrangements. Some clones are lacking; in checked studies, under half of them reflect an unresolved V gene, and why the rest are absent is not known. Within this sample are approximately 10,000 clones, with more than 65% of them counted one time only. The top ten clones comprise about 2.4% of the sample.

Repertoires were sampled repeatedly over the course of chemoradiotherapy, so clonal expansion could be followed in the tumor microenvironment. This sample is part of a study of chemoradiotherapy in HPV16-positive cancers (dated by TCRdb to 2022 to 2024). About the investigation overall: Using functional T-cell assays on cells from a couple of HPV16-positive patients, the researchers defined candidate HPV-specific T-cell clones and common TCR motifs. The study set out to ask whether T-cell immunity against the HPV oncoproteins E6 and E7 changes over the course of chemoradiotherapy and whether that immunity affects survival. The candidate HPV-specific TCRs and motifs were then tracked in TCR repertoires from around 86 patients with HPV-related cancers.

General study outcomes and caveats: The functional definition of HPV-specific T cells came from only a couple of HPV16-positive patients, and the survival association was reported for HPV16-positive patients. In HPV16-positive patients, expansion of HPV-responsive T cells during chemoradiotherapy was found to be associated with improved recurrence-free survival. Expansion of candidate HPV-specific clones and E7-related TCR motifs was observed in the tumor microenvironment during treatment, whereas no such expansion was observed for non-HPV-specific T cells.

Rearrangement joined TRBV13 to TRBJ2-1; TRBD1 aligns with 7 central bases. The sample here was blood, taken from a patient who underwent chemoradiotherapy. This clonotype was sampled from a human donor with HPV-associated anogenital cancer. The CDR3: CASSRDRSYNEQFF. The DNA sequence is given as TGTGCCAGCAGCCGGGACAGATCCTACAATGAGCAGTTCTTC.